Included here is one TCR beta chain sequence, with context. This sample was taken from a study of blood T cell repertoires in COVID-19. The V gene lost 0 bases and the J gene lost 2 bases, with 8 bases spanning the gap. The CDR3 covers 16 residues. The V gene's germline CDR1 is SGHTA and CDR2 FQGNSA. In the original processing: Amplified reference gene primers provided the basis for estimating nucleated cell counts. The method was immunoSEQ multiplex PCR; TCRdb's version includes in-frame clones alone and lacks a portion of them. V and J calls plus clone size are reproduced from that table; the DNA served to infer D and trimming. Seen here are about 180,000 clones, around 83% observed once, and the top ten hold less than 10%.

Source material: peripheral blood. The gene calls are TRBV7-2 and TRBJ2-6; D might be TRBD1 (7 bases). The sequence was obtained from a woman between 70 and 85 years old with COVID-19, enrolled during active disease. CDR3 DNA sequence: TGTGCCAGCAGCTTAGCCAGGGGGGCTGGGGCCAACGTCCTGACTTTC. This codes for CASSLARGAGANVLTF.